These 20 T cell receptor beta chains originate from one sample sequenced in a study of cytomegalovirus exposure and HLA in healthy donors. Both 60 Vbeta primers and 13 Jbeta primers went into the PCR. Profiling relied on immunoSEQ multiplex PCR, and the TCRdb table lists in-frame clones only, not all of them. This sample carries about 190,000 clones, more than 65% of them seen once, and the ten largest clones take less than 4%. The sequencing sample was made of PBMCs. The receptors were gathered from a woman in her 30s in good health and CMV-seropositive.

Notes on this clone: An end of the junction does not agree with germline; a read error may underlie this. In the same sample, other DNA sequences code for this CDR3. The chain is built from TRBV7-7 and TRBJ2-5; D not resolved. CDR1 is SSHAT and CDR2 is FNYEAQ in the germline V gene (reference sequence). This CDR3 has 11 amino acids. This CDR3 is CASSLGGTQYF. CDR3 coding DNA: TGTGCTAGCAGCTTAGGCGGGACCCAGTACTTC.

The chain links TRBV2 to TRBJ2-7; 8 nucleotides align to TRBD2. There are 16 residues in the CDR3. Trimming removed 7 bases from V and 1 base from J; junction bases left unmatched: 12. Germline values: CDR1 SNHLY, CDR2 FYNNEI. CDR3 sequence: CASMAGGVRGSYEQYF. CDR3 sequence (DNA): TGTGCCAGCATGGCGGGAGGTGTTCGTGGATCCTACGAGCAGTACTTC.

The chain recombines TRBV5-5 with TRBJ1-1; 7 nucleotides match TRBD1. V dropped 0 bases and J dropped 1; count of bases not matched to a gene: 3. The CDR3 covers 15 residues. The V gene's germline CDR1 is SGHKS and CDR2 YYEKEE (reference sequence). The CDR3 loop reads CASSLVGGPNTEAFF. In DNA, the CDR3 is TGTGCCAGCAGCTTGGTAGGGGGCCCGAACACTGAAGCTTTCTTT.

The DNA for the CDR3 is TGTGCCAGCAGTGTAACAGAAGCTGGCTACACCTTC. Translated, it gives CASSVTEAGYTF. The genes are TRBV2 and TRBJ1-2; D unclear. V gave up 4 bases and J gave up 7 bases, with 10 bases separating them. Germline CDR1 reads SNHLY; CDR2 reads FYNNEI. The CDR3 has 12 amino acids.

This chain links TRBV29-1 with TRBJ2-2; 13 bases fit TRBD2. The CDR3 has 16 residues. V trimming: 4 bases; J trimming: 1 base; junction bases outside the gene matches: 3. Germline loops: CDR1 SQVTM, CDR2 ANQGSEA. CDR3 region: CSVGGLAGLNTGELFF. The DNA of the CDR3 is TGCAGCGTTGGGGGACTAGCGGGATTGAACACCGGGGAGCTGTTTTTT.

The chain links TRBV4-2 to TRBJ1-1; D remains unclear. V gave up 0 bases and J gave up 5 bases, with 13 bases separating them. Germline lookup yields CDR1 LGHNA and CDR2 YNFKEQ. The CDR3 extends over 15 amino acids. The CDR3 DNA reads TGTGCCAGCAGCCAAGATCGTCCCCGCGGGACTGAAGCTTTCTTT. Translation: CASSQDRPRGTEAFF.

This clone showed up just a few times. The chain recombines TRBV5-1 with TRBJ2-1, with 9 nucleotides matching TRBD2. V trimming: 5 bases; J trimming: 5 bases; junction bases outside the gene matches: 11. Germline V gene sequence: CDR1 SGHRS, CDR2 YFSETQ. This CDR3 is built from 16 residues. CDR3 coding DNA: TGCGCCAGCAGTCGGCGGGCGGGGGGGGGAGACAATGAGCAGTTCTTC. The encoded protein is CASSRRAGGGDNEQFF. Complete variable domain (other parts from reference TRBV5-1 and TRBJ2-1): KAGVTQTPRYLIKTRGQQVTLSCSPISGHRSVSWYQQTPGQGLQFLFEYFSETQRNKGNFPGRFSGRQFSNSRSEMNVSTLELGDSALYLCASSRRAGGGDNEQFFGPGTRLTVL.

The chain has TRBV6-5 and TRBJ2-7; 9 nucleotides line up with TRBD1. Germline lookup yields CDR1 MNHEY and CDR2 SVGAGI. V lost 10 bases and J lost 3; bases outside the gene matches: 7. The CDR3 length is 13 residues. CDR3 loop: CATGQGPLYEQYF. The CDR3 DNA reads as TGTGCCACGGGACAGGGACCTCTCTACGAGCAGTACTTC.

The chain is built from TRBV20-1 and TRBJ2-1; possibly TRBD2 for D (7 bases). Germline CDR1 is DFQATT and CDR2 is SNEGSKA (reference sequence). There are 11 residues in the CDR3. V dropped 7 bases and J dropped 9 bases, with 13 bases sitting between them. In nucleotides, the CDR3 is TGCAGTGTCAGAGGGGGGGCTGAGCAGTTCTTC. Its protein is CSVRGGAEQFF.

The V and J genes are TRBV5-1 and TRBJ2-7; D is possibly TRBD2 (5 bases). The germline V and J ends were trimmed by 1 base and 2 bases, with 13 bases remaining between them. CDR1 and CDR2 from the germline V gene are SGHRS and YFSETQ. This CDR3 is 15 amino acids long. The CDR3 nucleotides are TGCGCCAGCAGCTTGACACCCGCGGAGGCCTACGAGCAGTACTTC. It encodes CASSLTPAEAYEQYF.

The rearrangement joins TRBV10-3 to TRBJ2-1, with 7 bases matching TRBD2. J gave up 7 bases and V 0 bases, and 12 bases lay outside the gene matches. Germline loops: CDR1 ENHRY, CDR2 SYGVKD. The CDR3 has 17 residues. CDR3 sequence reads: CAISESTGGGPFNEQFF. The CDR3 DNA follows: TGTGCCATCAGTGAGTCGACGGGGGGAGGGCCTTTTAATGAGCAGTTCTTC.

The chain couples TRBV4-1 to TRBJ2-5, with a possible D match to TRBD2 (6 bases). The assigned J gene may be wrong: the sequence end matches TRBJ2-7 better. CDR3 length equals 14 residues. Germline V gene lookup returns CDR1 MGHRA and CDR2 YSYEKL. The CDR3 region is CASSQIGGSYEQYF. CDR3 DNA: TGCGCCAGCAGCCAAATCGGGGGTTCCTACGAGCAGTACTTC.

The chain uses TRBV27 and TRBJ1-2, with D unresolved. The CDR3 extends over 13 amino acids. V dropped 7 bases and J dropped 8 bases, with 17 bases sitting between them. Germline V gene sequence: CDR1 MNHEY, CDR2 SMNVEV (reference sequence). The chain's CDR3 is CASMAAGMGGYTF. CDR3 DNA sequence: TGTGCCAGCATGGCGGCGGGGATGGGAGGCTACACCTTC.

J is TRBJ2-3 and V is TRBV27, with 8 bases lining up with TRBD2. The CDR3 contains 14 residues. Germline V CDR1 and CDR2: MNHEY, SMNVEV (reference sequence). With 5 bases clipped from V and 2 bases from J, the junction kept 3 bases outside the gene matches. The CDR3 loop is CASSLTSATDTQYF. The CDR3 DNA follows: TGTGCCAGCAGTCTGACTAGCGCCACAGATACGCAGTATTTT.

V usage is TRBV11-1 and J usage is TRBJ2-7, with 11 positions matching TRBD1. CDR1 SGHAT and CDR2 FQDESV come from the germline V gene (reference sequence). There are 14 residues in the CDR3. V shed 5 bases and J 4 bases; nucleotides not matched to a gene: 4. The CDR3 loop is CASSPDRGRYEQYF. The CDR3 DNA is TGTGCCAGCAGCCCGGACAGGGGGCGATACGAGCAGTACTTC.

V usage is TRBV19 and J usage is TRBJ2-7, with 10 nucleotides matching TRBD2. CDR3 size: 15 residues. V dropped 3 bases and J dropped 4; count of bases not matched to a gene: 6. Germline V gene sequence: CDR1 LNHDA, CDR2 SQIVND (reference sequence). The CDR3 DNA is TGTGCCAGTAGTATGCCCGGACTAGCGGTGTACGAGCAGTACTTC. Protein product: CASSMPGLAVYEQYF.

This chain links TRBV28 with TRBJ1-5; D may be TRBD1 (5 bases). The CDR3 spans 15 residues. Germline CDR1 is MDHEN and CDR2 is SYDVKM. The ends were cut back, 7 bases at V and 7 bases at J, with 20 bases in the middle. This CDR3 is CASTRRGGGDQPQHF. In nucleotides, the CDR3 is TGTGCCAGCACACGGCGCGGGGGAGGGGACCAGCCCCAGCATTTT.

The chain has TRBV7-9 and TRBJ2-5, with D possibly being TRBD2 (6 bases). CDR1 and CDR2 from the germline V gene are SEHNR and FQNEAQ (reference sequence). CDR3 length equals 13 residues. Trimming removed 4 bases at V and 5 bases at J, with 11 bases between. CDR3 coding DNA: TGTGCCAGCAGCTCGGGGGTTGGGGAGACCCAGTACTTC. As protein: CASSSGVGETQYF.

This clone was recorded once. The chain has TRBV4-1 and TRBJ2-7; D not resolved. The CDR3 is 14 amino acids. V was shortened by 0 bases and J by 4 bases, with 10 bases between the two germline ends. CDR1 is MGHRA, CDR2 YSYEKL, per germline. As DNA, the CDR3 is TGCGCCAGCAGCCAAGATTGGCAAGCGTACGAGCAGTACTTC. Translating it yields CASSQDWQAYEQYF.

This clone has only one observation. The chain has TRBV5-1 and TRBJ2-6, with no clear D. Germline V gene sequence: CDR1 SGHRS, CDR2 YFSETQ. V was clipped by 0 bases and J by 4 bases, with 14 bases between them. The CDR3 spans 17 residues. As DNA, the CDR3 is TGCGCCAGCAGCTTGGGGTCCGGCCTCGGGGGGGCCAACGTCCTGACTTTC. Protein sequence: CASSLGSGLGGANVLTF.